Listed below are T cell receptor beta chains from one sample, sequenced in a study of Graves' ophthalmopathy and Graves' hyperthyroidism. From the multiplex PCR reads, TCRdb called clonotypes with MiXCR, one entry per CDR3 protein. The sample carries 200,000 to 250,000 distinct CDR3 sequences, around 42% recorded once. Sequenced material: peripheral blood. Receptors were obtained from an adult man with Graves' ophthalmopathy. Both conserved end residues are part of each CDR3. Fields, in order: clone size, CDR3 length, J gene, V gene, D gene, CDR3 DNA, CDR3 protein. A D gene is named only where the DNA matches it firmly. The size entry is marked missing in some rows and otherwise reads once, few, many or a size class.

few,16,TRBJ2-2,TRBV5-8,TRBD2,TGCGCCAGCAGCCGGGAACGGGCGGGAGGAACCGGGGAGCTGTTTTTT,CASSRERAGGTGELFF
-,16,TRBJ2-5,TRBV10-3,-,TGTGCCATCAGTGAGTCAGAGGGACACCTACAAGAGACCCAGTACTTC,CAISESEGHLQETQYF
-,15,TRBJ2-5,TRBV2,TRBD2,TGTGCCACGCAAACAGGCGGGGGGCGGGGCGAGACCCAGTACTTC,CATQTGGGRGETQYF
many,12,TRBJ1-5,TRBV2,TRBD1,TGTGCCAGCGGACAGGGTTATCAGCCCCAGCATTTT,CASGQGYQPQHF
-,12,TRBJ2-7,TRBV4-1,-,TGCGCCAGCAGCCAACGCGGGGCCGAGCAGTACTTC,CASSQRGAEQYF
many,12,TRBJ1-1,TRBV2,TRBD1,TGTGCCAGAGGGACAGGGGGCACTGAAGCTTTCTTT,CARGTGGTEAFF
many,14,TRBJ1-1,TRBV7-9,TRBD1,TGTGCCAGCAGTCTCGGACAGGCCAACACTGAAGCTTTCTTT,CASSLGQANTEAFF
-,13,TRBJ2-5,TRBV7-6,-,TGTGCCAGCAGCCCGGGACCCCGGGAGACCCAGTACTTC,CASSPGPRETQYF
few,16,TRBJ1-5,TRBV5-1,TRBD1,TGCGCCAGCAGCTTGGCCAGACAGGGCTTGAATCAGCCCCAGCATTTT,CASSLARQGLNQPQHF
-,16,TRBJ2-7,TRBV29-1,-,TGCAGCGTTGAAGCCCGCATGATGAGGACCTCCTACGAGCAGTACTTC,CSVEARMMRTSYEQYF
few,12,TRBJ2-7,TRBV2,-,TGTGCCAGCAGTCCCGATATCTACGAGCAGTACTTC,CASSPDIYEQYF
-,14,TRBJ1-3,TRBV7-2,-,TGTGCCAGCAGGCGTGCAGGGACTGGAAACACCATATATTTT,CASRRAGTGNTIYF
-,18,TRBJ1-5,TRBV5-8,TRBD1,TGTGCCAGCAGCTTGGTGGCCGGGAGGGACAGCGGCAATCAGCCCCAGCATTTT,CASSLVAGRDSGNQPQHF
-,14,TRBJ1-2,TRBV2,TRBD1,TGTGCCAGCAGTCCCCCGAGGGACAGCTATGGCTACACCTTC,CASSPPRDSYGYTF
few,17,TRBJ1-1,TRBV7-6,-,TGTGCCAGCAGCTTAAACCTCAAAGGCACGAGGAACACTGAAGCTTTCTTT,CASSLNLKGTRNTEAFF
-,16,TRBJ2-7,TRBV7-8,TRBD1,TGTGCCAGCAGTCAACCGAGACAGGGGGGGATCCACGAGCAGTACTTC,CASSQPRQGGIHEQYF
-,16,TRBJ2-7,TRBV5-1,TRBD2,TGCGCCAGCAGCCAAGAGCGGGTTTCGGGGGGCTACGAGCAGTACTTC,CASSQERVSGGYEQYF
few,15,TRBJ2-7,TRBV18,-,TGTGCCAGCTCACCACCGGGACGGAGCTCCTACGAGCAGTACTTC,CASSPPGRSSYEQYF
few,14,TRBJ2-3,TRBV7-2,-,TGTGCCAGCAGCTCTTACGTATTAGGTGATACGCAGTATTTT,CASSSYVLGDTQYF
-,15,TRBJ1-6,TRBV20-1,-,TGCAGTGCTCGACCCGGGACGCCTTATAATTCACCCCTCCACTTT,CSARPGTPYNSPLHF
-,14,TRBJ1-5,TRBV24-1,-,TGTGCCACCAGTGAGGGACCGTCAAATCAGCCCCAGCATTTT,CATSEGPSNQPQHF
-,14,TRBJ1-5,TRBV6-5,-,TGTGCCAGCAAGGGGTCCGGGGGCAATCAGCCCCAGCATTTT,CASKGSGGNQPQHF
-,15,TRBJ1-4,TRBV7-2,TRBD1,TGTGCCAGCAGCGGACAGGGGCGTTATAATGAAAAACTGTTTTTT,CASSGQGRYNEKLFF
few,18,TRBJ2-5,TRBV11-2,TRBD1,TGTGCCAGCAGCTTAGATGGGCAAGGACAGGGAGGAGGAGAGACCCAGTACTTC,CASSLDGQGQGGGETQYF
-,12,TRBJ2-3,TRBV20-1,-,TGCAGTGCTAGAGTGGGCGCAGATACGCAGTATTTT,CSARVGADTQYF
once,14,TRBJ2-7,TRBV9,-,TGTGCCAGCAGCGTAGATCCCTCCGGATCCGAGCAGTACTTC,CASSVDPSGSEQYF